These 4 T cell receptor beta chains came from one sample sequenced in a study of cytomegalovirus exposure and HLA in healthy donors. Primers included in the PCR were 60 Vbeta and 13 Jbeta primers. Method: immunoSEQ multiplex PCR; TCRdb's copy keeps in-frame clones and lacks some. The sample has about 33,000 clones. Sequenced input: PBMCs. Source of these receptors: a middle-aged man in good health and CMV-seronegative.

The chain carries TRBV6-5 and TRBJ1-1, with D possibly matching TRBD1 (6 bases). From germline, CDR1 is MNHEY and CDR2 SVGAGI. The V end was cut by 7 bases, the J end by 1 base, with 16 bases between. The CDR3 is 15 amino acids. In DNA, the CDR3 is TGTGCCAGCACCTACGACTGGACAGCGAACACTGAAGCTTTCTTT. It codes for CASTYDWTANTEAFF.

The chain carries TRBV7-3 and TRBJ2-6; D gene unclear. The V gene's germline CDR1 is SGHTA and CDR2 FQGTGA. The CDR3 has 15 amino acids. V lost 2 bases and J lost 0, with 5 bases in between. Written as DNA, the CDR3 is TGTGCCAGCAGCTTATCCGGCTCTGGGGCCAACGTCCTGACTTTC. It codes for CASSLSGSGANVLTF.

V and J are TRBV28 and TRBJ2-1; 13 nucleotides line up with TRBD2. Trimming cost V 7 bases and J 4 bases; bases outside gene matches: 4. Looked up from germline, CDR1 is MDHEN and CDR2 is SYDVKM. The CDR3 totals 15 residues. CDR3 sequence reads: CASIPGLAGYNEQFF. CDR3 coding DNA: TGTGCCAGCATTCCGGGACTAGCGGGGTACAATGAGCAGTTCTTC.

The chain couples TRBV18 to TRBJ1-2; D not resolved. The CDR3 covers 16 residues. V was pared by 1 base and J by 4 bases, with 16 bases between. Per germline, CDR1 KGHSH and CDR2 LQKENI. The CDR3 DNA sequence: TGTGCCAGCTCACCACTGGAGGGAAGGACCTCCTATGGCTACACCTTC. This encodes CASSPLEGRTSYGYTF.